The T cell receptor beta chain under discussion was sequenced for a study of blood T cell repertoires in COVID-19. Study details: Samples representing acute and convalescent COVID-19 were sourced from the United States, Italy and Spain. T cells, B-cell-depleted T cells, or PBMCs provided the cDNA or gDNA that served as material.

In the study's own analysis: By means of reference gene primer amplification, nucleated cell counts were estimated. Libraries were prepared by immunoSEQ multiplex PCR; TCRdb keeps only in-frame clonotypes and omits some of them. V, J and clone size are taken as reported in that table, and D and trimming were inferred from the DNA itself. The sample has around 340,000 clones; 65% to 85% are singletons. V shed 5 bases and J 2 bases; nucleotides not matched to a gene: 5. This CDR3 is built from 14 residues. The V gene's germline CDR1 is SGHTA and CDR2 FQGNSA. This TCR came from a man aged 25 to 40 with active or convalescent COVID-19. The chain has TRBV7-2 and TRBJ2-5, with 7 bases matching TRBD1. Sample: peripheral blood. The CDR3 loop is CASSPLDRQETQYF. CDR3 bases: TGTGCCAGCAGCCCCCTGGACAGGCAAGAGACCCAGTACTTC.